The entry below describes one TCR beta chain. The antigen remains unidentified. The J segment lost 3 bases and the V segment lost 4 bases, leaving 3 bases of the junction unmatched. Germline V gives CDR1 SEHNR, CDR2 FQNEAQ (reference sequence). This CDR3 contains 13 residues. The entry originates in a study of cytomegalovirus exposure and HLA in healthy donors. Regarding the study as a whole: Relative to equally common others, HLA-associated TCR beta chains showed greater clonal expansion in a later analysis.

The PCR had 60 Vbeta and 13 Jbeta primers. Data came from immunoSEQ multiplex PCR; TCRdb stores just in-frame clones and leaves some out. The sample includes about 85,000 clones, approximately 80% seen only once; the top ten take about 30%. The donors were healthy bone marrow donors. The rearrangement links TRBV7-9 to TRBJ2-7; 7 bases match TRBD1. The receptor's source is a man aged 50 or older in good health and CMV-seropositive. The sequencing input was PBMCs. Here the CDR3 DNA reads TGTGCCAGCAGCTCGGGACAGTACTACGAGCAGTACTTC. Its translation is CASSSGQYYEQYF.